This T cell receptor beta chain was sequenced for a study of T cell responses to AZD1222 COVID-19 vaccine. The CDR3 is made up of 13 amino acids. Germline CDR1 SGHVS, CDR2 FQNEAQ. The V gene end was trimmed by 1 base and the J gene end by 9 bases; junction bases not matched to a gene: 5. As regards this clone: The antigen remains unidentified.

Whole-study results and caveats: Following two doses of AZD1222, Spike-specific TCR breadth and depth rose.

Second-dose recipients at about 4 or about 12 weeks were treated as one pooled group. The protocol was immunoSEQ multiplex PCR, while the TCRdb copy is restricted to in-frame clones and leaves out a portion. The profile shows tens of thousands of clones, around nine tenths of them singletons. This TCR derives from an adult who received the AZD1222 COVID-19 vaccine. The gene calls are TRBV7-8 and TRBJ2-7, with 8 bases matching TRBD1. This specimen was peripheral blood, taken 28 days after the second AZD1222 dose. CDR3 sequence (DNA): TGTGCCAGCAGCTTAGGAGGACAGGGAACGCAGTACTTC. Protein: CASSLGGQGTQYF.